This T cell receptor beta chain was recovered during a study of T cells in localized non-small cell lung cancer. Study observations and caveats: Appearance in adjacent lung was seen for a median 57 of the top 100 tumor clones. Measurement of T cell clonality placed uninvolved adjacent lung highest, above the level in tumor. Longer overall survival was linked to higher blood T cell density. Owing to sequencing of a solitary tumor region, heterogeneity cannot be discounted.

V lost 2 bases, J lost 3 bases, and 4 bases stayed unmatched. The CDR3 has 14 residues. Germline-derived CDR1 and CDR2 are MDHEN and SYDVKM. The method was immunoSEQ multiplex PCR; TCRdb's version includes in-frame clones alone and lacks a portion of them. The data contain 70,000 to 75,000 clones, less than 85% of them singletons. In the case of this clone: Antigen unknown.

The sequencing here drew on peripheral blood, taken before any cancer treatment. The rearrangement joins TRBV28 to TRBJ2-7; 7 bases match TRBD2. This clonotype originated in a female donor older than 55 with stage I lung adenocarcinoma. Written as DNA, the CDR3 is TGTGCCAGCAGTTTAAGCGGGGCCCTCTACGAGCAGTACTTC. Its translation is CASSLSGALYEQYF.